The sequence of this T cell receptor beta chain was determined in a study of T cell responses to AZD1222 COVID-19 vaccine. Findings and caveats of the study: Scientists sampled the repertoires only once the peak T cell response had passed.

As to this clone: Its antigen is currently unknown.

Sequencing used immunoSEQ multiplex PCR; TCRdb keeps in-frame clones, though not all of them. The sample carries over 45,000 clones, about 90% recorded once. The sequencing here drew on peripheral blood, taken 28 days after the second AZD1222 dose. This sequence originates from an adult who received the AZD1222 COVID-19 vaccine.

The CDR3 region is CASHDRGHSYGYTF. CDR3 coding DNA: TGTGCCTCCCATGACAGGGGGCATTCCTATGGCTACACCTTC. V gene TRBV19 combines with J gene TRBJ1-2; TRBD1 aligns across 10 bases. Germline V gives CDR1 LNHDA, CDR2 SQIVND (reference sequence). The V segment lost 11 bases and the J segment 4 bases; nucleotides outside the gene matches: 10. This CDR3 region has 14 residues. Based on the CDR3 plus reference TRBV19 and TRBJ1-2, the full variable domain is DGGITQSPKYLFRKEGQNVTLSCEQNLNHDAMYWYRQDPGQGLRLIYYSQIVNDFQKGDIAEGYSVSREKKESFPLTVTSAQKNPTAFYLCASHDRGHSYGYTFGSGTRLTVV.